The 17 T cell receptor beta chains listed next were all sequenced from one sample in a study of shared clonotypes between healthy human individuals. Selected positively for CCR7 and CD45RO-negative, naive CD8 cells excluded terminally differentiated effector memory CD45RA+ cells. This table comes from immunoSEQ multiplex PCR, and its TCRdb copy is limited to in-frame clones, with some not included. The sample shows nearly 600,000 clones, around 95% of them seen only once. The specimen sequenced was naive CD8+ T cells sorted from blood. All receptors derive from a woman in her thirties in good health.

The genes are TRBV4-1 and TRBJ2-7; 13 bases match TRBD2. The V gene's germline CDR1 is MGHRA and CDR2 YSYEKL. Unmatched junction bases numbered 7, after V lost 4 bases and J lost 4 bases. The CDR3 contains 16 residues. CDR3: CASSLEPGLAGYEQYF. CDR3 coding DNA: TGCGCCAGCAGCCTAGAACCGGGACTAGCGGGGTACGAGCAGTACTTC.

The chain combines TRBV29-1 with TRBJ1-1; D gene ambiguous. CDR1 is SQVTM and CDR2 is ANQGSEA in the germline V gene. This CDR3 has 12 amino acids. Trimming took 3 bases from V and 2 from J, leaving 7 bases between them. The CDR3 spells CSVDPINTEAFF. The CDR3 DNA reads TGCAGCGTTGACCCAATAAACACTGAAGCTTTCTTT. Full variable domain (missing parts from reference TRBV29-1 and TRBJ1-1): SAVISQKPSRDICQRGTSLTIQCQVDSQVTMMFWYRQQPGQSLTLIATANQGSEATYESGFVIDKFPISRPNLTFSTLTVSNMSPEDSSIYLCSVDPINTEAFFGQGTRLTVV.

The V call is TRBV28, the J call TRBJ2-1; 7 nucleotides match TRBD2. CDR3 length equals 15 residues. Germline CDR1 reads MDHEN; CDR2 reads SYDVKM. The ends lost 5 bases at V and 8 bases at J; junction bases unmatched: 12. CDR3 in amino acids: CASSVTGGSVDEQFF. In nucleotides, the CDR3 is TGTGCCAGCAGTGTGACTGGCGGGAGTGTGGATGAGCAGTTCTTC. Looking up the rest from reference TRBV28 and TRBJ2-1 gives the full variable domain: DVKVTQSSRYLVKRTGEKVFLECVQDMDHENMFWYRQDPGLGLRLIYFSYDVKMKEKGDIPEGYSVSREKKERFSLILESASTNQTSMYLCASSVTGGSVDEQFFGPGTRLTVL.

J is TRBJ2-1 and V is TRBV30, with D perhaps TRBD2 (5 bases). The V gene lost 2 bases and the J gene lost 0 bases, with 11 bases spanning the gap. The CDR3 spans 15 residues. Per the germline V gene, CDR1 is GTSNPN and CDR2 is SVGIG (reference sequence). CDR3 in DNA: TGTGCCTGGAGTACCGGGGAGAGCTCCTACAATGAGCAGTTCTTC. As protein: CAWSTGESSYNEQFF.

This chain links TRBV18 with TRBJ2-1; 8 bases map to TRBD1. With 5 bases clipped from V and 7 bases from J, the junction kept 7 bases outside the gene matches. The CDR3 runs to 14 residues. Germline V CDR1 and CDR2: KGHSH, LQKENI. CDR3 DNA: TGTGCCAGCTCATCCCCCGGACAGGGTAATGAGCAGTTCTTC. This gives the protein CASSSPGQGNEQFF. Drawing the rest from reference TRBV18 and TRBJ2-1, the complete variable domain is NAGVMQNPRHLVRRRGQEARLRCSPMKGHSHVYWYRQLPEEGLKFMVYLQKENIIDESGMPKERFSAEFPKEGPSILRIQQVVRGDSAAYFCASSSPGQGNEQFFGPGTRLTVL.

The rearrangement uses TRBV10-3 and TRBJ2-1; the D gene is possibly TRBD2 (5 bases). Germline loops: CDR1 ENHRY, CDR2 SYGVKD. The CDR3 sequence is 16 residues long. Trimming pared 4 bases from V and 5 bases from J, leaving 18 bases between. The CDR3 reads CAISAAPMTTDNEQFF. In DNA form, the CDR3 reads TGTGCCATCAGTGCCGCTCCGATGACTACAGACAATGAGCAGTTCTTC.

The chain recombines TRBV29-1 with TRBJ2-1, with D possibly being TRBD2 (6 bases). The germline V gene encodes CDR1 SQVTM and CDR2 ANQGSEA. V lost 0 bases and J 4 bases, leaving 10 bases between the germline ends. CDR3 length equals 14 residues. CDR3 in DNA: TGCAGCGTTGAAGATCAGCGGGCGTACAATGAGCAGTTCTTC. This gives the protein CSVEDQRAYNEQFF.

The rearrangement joins TRBV6-1 to TRBJ2-1; no firm D call. V was shortened by 8 bases and J by 15 bases, with 14 bases between the two germline ends. Germline-derived CDR1 and CDR2 are MNHNS and SASEGT. The CDR3 is 10 residues long. In nucleotides, the CDR3 is TGTGCCAGCTATGGTTTACACATGTTCTTC. This sequence encodes CASYGLHMFF.

This clone has only one observation. The genes are TRBV7-6 and TRBJ2-3, with 9 bases that match TRBD2. The length of the CDR3 is 14 residues. The V and J ends lost 4 bases and 3 bases, in that order; junction bases with no gene match: 2. Germline V gene sequence: CDR1 SGHVS, CDR2 FNYEAQ. As DNA, the CDR3 is TGTGCCAGCAGCTGGAGCGGGGGGACAGATACGCAGTATTTT. Translation gives CASSWSGGTDTQYF. The full variable domain, with the rest looked up from reference TRBV7-6 and TRBJ2-3, is GAGVSQSPRYKVTKRGQDVALRCDPISGHVSLYWYRQALGQGPEFLTYFNYEAQQDKSGLPNDRFSAERPEGSISTLTIQRTEQRDSAMYRCASSWSGGTDTQYFGPGTRLTVL.

This chain joins TRBV6-5 and TRBJ2-3; 15 bases match TRBD2. CDR3 length: 15 residues. Germline lookup yields CDR1 MNHEY and CDR2 SVGAGI. The ends lost 10 bases at V and 6 bases at J; junction bases unmatched: 8. CDR3 in amino acids: CATFRGTSGRDTQYF. CDR3 in DNA: TGTGCCACCTTTCGTGGGACTAGCGGGAGGGATACGCAGTATTTT.

This chain links TRBV4-1 with TRBJ2-3; 9 nucleotides align to TRBD1. The V and J ends lost 0 bases and 5 bases, in that order; junction bases with no gene match: 12. The germline V gene has CDR1 MGHRA and CDR2 YSYEKL. This CDR3 is built from 18 residues. This CDR3 is CASSQDPNRGRGEDTQYF. CDR3 DNA sequence: TGCGCCAGCAGCCAAGATCCCAACAGGGGGCGCGGGGAAGATACGCAGTATTTT.

The chain carries TRBV6-1 and TRBJ1-2; maybe TRBD1 (5 bases). Per germline, CDR1 MNHNS and CDR2 SASEGT. V was pared by 1 base and J by 4 bases, with 10 bases between. The CDR3 loop spans 14 amino acids. CDR3 DNA sequence: TGTGCCAGCAGTGAAGAAGGGACGCTCTATGGCTACACCTTC. The encoded protein is CASSEEGTLYGYTF.

V is TRBV6-6 and J is TRBJ1-1; the D is unclear. The CDR3 consists of 15 residues. Germline CDR1 and CDR2: MNHNY and SVGAGI (reference sequence). V lost 6 bases, J lost 2 bases, and 16 bases lay in between. DNA for the CDR3: TGTGCCAGCAGCACTGAAATAACGGGAAACACTGAAGCTTTCTTT. Translated: CASSTEITGNTEAFF.

About this clone: This sample also contains other DNA sequences that code for the same CDR3. This chain connects TRBV2 to TRBJ2-1; D remains ambiguous. The CDR3 length is 14 residues. Germline CDR1 and CDR2: SNHLY and FYNNEI. V lost 1 base, J lost 1 base, and 5 bases lay in between. CDR3 sequence: CASSEGGSYNEQFF. The CDR3 DNA reads TGTGCCAGCAGTGAAGGTGGGTCCTACAATGAGCAGTTCTTC.

Worth noting for this clone: Other nucleotide sequences in the sample specify the same CDR3. The chain combines TRBV6-5 with TRBJ2-7; tentative D call: TRBD2 (6 bases). Trimming took off 3 bases at V and 1 base at J, with 7 bases between the two ends. Germline CDR1 and CDR2: MNHEY and SVGAGI. The CDR3 is made up of 13 amino acids. The CDR3 DNA reads as TGTGCCAGCAGTTATGGACTATCCTACGAGCAGTACTTC. It is translated as CASSYGLSYEQYF.

This clone was picked up one time. The chain is built from TRBV6-6 and TRBJ2-3, with TRBD1 identical over 7 bases. The V gene end was trimmed by 8 bases and the J gene end by 5 bases; junction bases not matched to a gene: 7. This CDR3 comprises 13 residues. CDR1 is MNHNY and CDR2 is SVGAGI in the germline V gene (reference sequence). The CDR3 bases are TGTGCCAGCTTAAGACAGGGTTTAGATACGCAGTATTTT. Amino acids: CASLRQGLDTQYF.

The chain has TRBV29-1 and TRBJ2-5; TRBD1 matches at 7 bases. After removal of 5 bases from V and 2 bases from J, the junction contained 5 bases not matched to a gene. CDR3 length: 13 residues. The V gene's germline CDR1 is SQVTM and CDR2 ANQGSEA. The CDR3 DNA reads TGCAGCGTTCCCTGGGACAGTCAAGAGACCCAGTACTTC. The encoded protein is CSVPWDSQETQYF.